Following are 25 T cell receptor beta chains from one sample sequenced in a study of early T cells in non-severe SARS-CoV-2 infection. Via MiXCR, TCRdb re-called the 5' RACE reads, giving one row per CDR3 protein. The data contain roughly 29,000 distinct CDR3 sequences, roughly 5% of them singletons. The sequenced material came from whole blood. These receptors were collected from an adult who was a healthcare worker with PCR-confirmed SARS-CoV-2 infection or an uninfected control (not recorded which).

In its sample, this clonotype was seen a few times. The gene calls are TRBV4-2 and TRBJ2-6; D unclear. This CDR3 spans 16 amino acids. Trimming removed 0 bases at V and 0 bases at J, with 6 bases between. Germline V lookup: CDR1 LGHNA, CDR2 YNFKEQ. CDR3 DNA sequence: TGTGCCAGCAGCCAAGATCCGAACTCTGGGGCCAACGTCCTGACTTTC. This translates into CASSQDPNSGANVLTF.

This clonotype has at least ten counts. The rearrangement joins TRBV11-2 to TRBJ2-2; 7 bases fit TRBD2. Trimming at V came to 3 bases and at J to 4 bases, leaving 5 bases not matched to a gene. The CDR3 is made up of 15 amino acids. The germline gives CDR1 SGHAT, CDR2 FQNNGV. In DNA form, the CDR3 reads TGTGCCAGCAGCTTTCAAGCGGGGCCCACCGGGGAGCTGTTTTTT. It encodes CASSFQAGPTGELFF.

CDR3 amino acids: CASTPTGSNTGELFF. The CDR3 DNA sequence: TGTGCCAGCACCCCCACAGGTTCGAACACCGGGGAGCTGTTTTTT. The chain uses TRBV7-2 and TRBJ2-2, with D possibly TRBD1 on 5 matching bases. This CDR3 spans 15 amino acids. Trimming left V 7 bases short and J 0 bases short, with 12 bases between. Germline V gene data show CDR1 as SGHTA and CDR2 as FQGNSA.

This chain links TRBV20-1 with TRBJ1-1; TRBD1 might be the D (6 bases). The V gene's germline CDR1 is DFQATT and CDR2 SNEGSKA (reference sequence). Trimming shortened V by 6 bases and J by 1 base, and 18 bases separated the two germline ends. The CDR3 covers 15 residues. The CDR3 DNA follows: TGCAGTGCGAGAAAAAGCGGACAGCGGAACACTGAAGCTTTCTTT. Its protein is CSARKSGQRNTEAFF.

This clonotype was recorded many times. V is TRBV19 and J is TRBJ1-5; D is uncertain. From germline, CDR1 is LNHDA and CDR2 SQIVND (reference sequence). CDR3 length: 12 amino acids. CDR3 nucleotides: TGTGCTACACGTGACGGGAATCAGCCCCAGCATTTT. Amino acid sequence: CATRDGNQPQHF. The whole variable domain, filled in from reference TRBV19 and TRBJ1-5, reads DGGITQSPKYLFRKEGQNVTLSCEQNLNHDAMYWYRQDPGQGLRLIYYSQIVNDFQKGDIAEGYSVSREKKESFPLTVTSAQKNPTAFYLCATRDGNQPQHFGDGTRLSIL.

The gene calls are TRBV11-3 and TRBJ2-3, with 10 bases lining up with TRBD2. V was clipped by 7 bases and J by 6 bases; unmatched bases: 10. CDR1 and CDR2 (germline): SGHNT, YENEEA. The CDR3 totals 15 residues. In DNA form, the CDR3 reads TGTGCCAGCAATTCAGCGGGAGGGCGAGGTGATACGCAGTATTTT. It yields the protein CASNSAGGRGDTQYF. The full variable domain, in which reference TRBV11-3 and TRBJ2-3 provide the parts outside the CDR3, is EAGVVQSPRYKIIEKKQPVAFWCNPISGHNTLYWYLQNLGQGPELLIRYENEEAVDDSQLPKDRFSAERLKGVDSTLKIQPAELGDSAVYLCASNSAGGRGDTQYFGPGTRLTVL.

The table lists this clonotype with many counts. This chain joins TRBV5-6 and TRBJ2-3; 9 nucleotides agree with TRBD1. Germline V gene lookup returns CDR1 SGHDT and CDR2 YYEEEE. CDR3 length: 18 amino acids. V lost 5 bases and J lost 2; bases outside the gene matches: 15. Here the CDR3 DNA reads TGTGCCAGCAGATCATTCCCTCCGGGACAGGGCGTCACAGATACGCAGTATTTT. Translating gives CASRSFPPGQGVTDTQYF.

The table lists this clonotype with many counts. The chain carries TRBV18 and TRBJ1-3, with D possibly matching TRBD1 (5 bases). The CDR3 extends over 16 amino acids. Germline CDR1 KGHSH, CDR2 LQKENI. V dropped 3 bases and J dropped 2 bases, with 14 bases sitting between them. CDR3 DNA sequence: TGTGCCAGCTCACCGGGGCTTAACCAGGCTGGAAACACCATATATTTT. Translated, it gives CASSPGLNQAGNTIYF.

This clonotype was seen at least ten times. V gene TRBV5-6 combines with J gene TRBJ1-2; 10 bases agree with TRBD1. The V gene end was trimmed by 4 bases and the J gene end by 4 bases; junction bases not matched to a gene: 7. The CDR3 totals 15 residues. Germline CDR1 SGHDT, CDR2 YYEEEE. CDR3 sequence (DNA): TGTGCCAGCAGCCGCCGGGACAGGGGTCCCTATGGCTACACCTTC. Protein product: CASSRRDRGPYGYTF.

This clonotype was observed a few times. CDR3 bases: TGCGCCAGCAGCTTGGTGGCAGGGGAAATTGATGAGCAGTTCTTC. It encodes CASSLVAGEIDEQFF. The rearrangement joins TRBV5-1 to TRBJ2-1; weak D call: TRBD1 (6 bases). The germline CDR1 and CDR2 sequences are SGHRS and YFSETQ. Trimming shortened V by 0 bases and J by 8 bases, and 15 bases separated the two germline ends. This CDR3 is 15 amino acids long.

This clonotype was counted between two and nine times. The CDR3 nucleotides read TGCGCCAGCAGCAATGACAGGGGGTTCGGCTACACCTTC. It is translated as CASSNDRGFGYTF. The V gene is TRBV5-1, the J gene TRBJ1-2; 9 bases align to TRBD1. V was pared by 4 bases and J by 8 bases, with 6 bases of the junction left unmatched. The CDR3 totals 13 residues. Germline CDR1 SGHRS, CDR2 YFSETQ.

This clonotype has a handful of counts. The chain recombines TRBV5-1 with TRBJ1-4; weak D call: TRBD1 (6 bases). CDR3 length: 15 amino acids. V shed 5 bases and J shed 7 bases, with 18 bases lying between them. Looked up from germline, CDR1 is SGHRS and CDR2 is YFSETQ. The CDR3 DNA is TGCGCCAGCAGTCTGGGGCGGACAGTCGGTGAAAAACTGTTTTTT. Translating it yields CASSLGRTVGEKLFF.

The rearrangement uses TRBV5-4 and TRBJ2-7, with TRBD1 matching over 7 bases. Germline CDR1 reads SGHNT; CDR2 reads YYREEE (reference sequence). This CDR3 comprises 14 residues. The V and J ends lost 0 bases and 4 bases, in that order; junction bases with no gene match: 4. The CDR3 DNA reads TGTGCCAGCAGCTTGGGGGGACAGAATTACGAGCAGTACTTC. Translating it yields CASSLGGQNYEQYF.

The table lists this clonotype with many counts. The CDR3 DNA reads as TGTGCCACCAGCAGAGACCTCTCATCGGGGGGCCTGGACACCGGGGAGCTGTTTTTT. It yields the protein CATSRDLSSGGLDTGELFF. The genes are TRBV15 and TRBJ2-2; D possibly corresponds to TRBD2 (7 bases). Germline CDR1 LNHNV, CDR2 YYDKDF (reference sequence). V was cut by 0 bases and J by 3 bases, with 20 bases left in between. The CDR3 extends over 19 amino acids.

The V gene is TRBV6-2 or TRBV6-3, the J gene TRBJ2-2; 8 bases fit TRBD1. V lost 4 bases and J lost 2; bases outside the gene matches: 9. CDR1 and CDR2 (germline): MNHEY, SVGEGT. This CDR3 contains 17 residues. The CDR3 region is CASSLYRQGINTGELFF. DNA for the CDR3: TGTGCCAGCAGTTTGTATAGACAGGGGATCAACACCGGGGAGCTGTTTTTT.

This clonotype was recorded at least ten times. The chain is built from TRBV12-3 or TRBV12-4 and TRBJ2-2; 8 bases are a match to TRBD2. V lost 0 bases and J lost 0; bases outside the gene matches: 3. This CDR3 has 17 amino acids. CDR3 protein: CASSLALAGANTGELFF. The CDR3 region has the DNA TGTGCCAGCAGTTTAGCCCTAGCGGGCGCGAACACCGGGGAGCTGTTTTTT.

The genes are TRBV12-3 or TRBV12-4 and TRBJ2-1, with 10 bases that match TRBD2. The CDR3 spans 14 residues. V dropped 4 bases and J dropped 12; count of bases not matched to a gene: 9. CDR3 protein: CASSSSGRPGSQFF. In DNA, the CDR3 is TGTGCCAGCAGTTCTAGCGGGAGACCCGGGTCGCAGTTCTTC.

This clonotype was seen many times. The rearrangement uses TRBV12-5 and TRBJ2-1; TRBD1 matches at 9 bases. V was clipped by 5 bases and J by 10 bases; unmatched bases: 9. The CDR3 has 14 amino acids. The germline V gene has CDR1 LGHNT and CDR2 FRNRAP. CDR3: CASGRDRASGEQFF. The CDR3 DNA reads TGTGCTAGTGGTCGGGACAGGGCATCTGGGGAGCAGTTCTTC. The full variable domain, rest sourced from reference TRBV12-5 and TRBJ2-1, is DARVTQTPRHKVTEMGQEVTMRCQPILGHNTVFWYRQTMMQGLELLAYFRNRAPLDDSGMPKDRFSAEMPDATLATLKIQPSEPRDSAVYFCASGRDRASGEQFFGPGTRLTVL.

This clonotype occurred many times. The rearrangement joins TRBV15 to TRBJ1-2; 7 bases line up with TRBD1. CDR1 and CDR2 (germline): LNHNV, YYDKDF (reference sequence). The CDR3 contains 13 residues. Germline trimming cut 1 base from V and 5 bases from J; bases unmatched to any gene: 1. CDR3 DNA sequence: TGTGCCACCAGCAGAGGGACAGGTTATGGCTACACCTTC. It specifies CATSRGTGYGYTF.

The table lists this clonotype with a few counts. V and J are TRBV14 and TRBJ1-2; a possible D gene is TRBD1 (5 bases). The CDR3 runs 13 residues. Germline assignment: CDR1 SGHDN and CDR2 FVKESK. V was clipped by 5 bases and J by 3 bases, with 10 bases between them. CDR3 in amino acids: CASSFEGHYGYTF. In DNA, the CDR3 is TGTGCCAGCAGCTTTGAGGGGCACTATGGCTACACCTTC.

This clonotype came up a few times. The chain has TRBV29-1 and TRBJ2-3, with 9 positions matching TRBD2. There are 14 residues in the CDR3. Trimming took 3 bases from V and 4 from J; bases not matched to a gene: 5. The germline CDR1 and CDR2 sequences are SQVTM and ANQGSEA. CDR3 DNA sequence: TGCAGCGTTGACGTAGCGGGAGTAGCAGATACGCAGTATTTT. Its translation is CSVDVAGVADTQYF.

This clonotype is medium-sized by share. J is TRBJ2-7 and V is TRBV7-8; perhaps TRBD1 as D (6 bases). This CDR3 has 15 amino acids. V gave up 4 bases and J gave up 0 bases, with 13 bases separating them. Germline CDR1 and CDR2: SGHVS and FQNEAQ. The CDR3 here is CASSYVQGPSYEQYF. The CDR3 DNA reads TGTGCCAGCAGCTACGTCCAGGGGCCCTCCTACGAGCAGTACTTC.

This clonotype was detected ten times or more. The gene calls are TRBV18 and TRBJ1-1; no definite D call. The germline V and J ends were trimmed by 1 base and 1 base, with 7 bases remaining between them. Germline assignment: CDR1 KGHSH and CDR2 LQKENI. The CDR3 runs to 14 residues. The CDR3 here is CASSPLTENTEAFF. As DNA, the CDR3 is TGTGCCAGCTCACCACTTACAGAGAACACTGAAGCTTTCTTT. The full variable domain, its missing parts supplied by reference TRBV18 and TRBJ1-1, is NAGVMQNPRHLVRRRGQEARLRCSPMKGHSHVYWYRQLPEEGLKFMVYLQKENIIDESGMPKERFSAEFPKEGPSILRIQQVVRGDSAAYFCASSPLTENTEAFFGQGTRLTVV.

This clonotype was counted ten times or more. V and J are TRBV7-8 and TRBJ2-2; unclear D gene. The CDR3 is 12 residues long. CDR1 and CDR2 (germline): SGHVS, FQNEAQ. Trimming cost V 3 bases and J 9 bases, with 8 bases left between them. As DNA, the CDR3 is TGTGCCAGCAGCTTGACGGACCGGGAGCTGTTTTTT. Protein: CASSLTDRELFF. Full variable domain (remainder filled in from reference TRBV7-8 and TRBJ2-2): GAGVSQSPRYKVAKRGQDVALRCDPISGHVSLFWYQQALGQGPEFLTYFQNEAQLDKSGLPSDRFFAERPEGSVSTLKIQRTQQEDSAVYLCASSLTDRELFFGEGSRLTVL.

This clonotype was counted many times. The chain couples TRBV20-1 to TRBJ2-1; TRBD2 aligns across 7 bases. This CDR3 comprises 13 residues. CDR1 and CDR2 from the germline V gene are DFQATT and SNEGSKA (reference sequence). The CDR3: CRVGGSSYNEQFF. CDR3 nucleotides: TGCAGGGTGGGGGGGAGTTCCTACAATGAGCAGTTCTTC.